Listed here is a single T cell receptor (beta chain). How the authors handled the data: Estimation of nucleated cell counts was performed using reference gene primer amplification. The data were produced by immunoSEQ multiplex PCR, yet TCRdb's version contains in-frame clones alone and is incomplete. That table is the source of V, J and clone size, and D and trimming were worked out from the DNA. The repertoire holds around 62,000 clones, with roughly 84% as singletons. These data originate in a study of blood T cell repertoires in COVID-19. Across the study: Samples came from the United States, Italy and Spain, spanning acute and convalescent COVID-19. T cells, B-cell-depleted T cells, or PBMCs provided the cDNA or gDNA that served as material.

The CDR3 contains 14 residues. The germline CDR1 and CDR2 sequences are GTSNPN and SVGIG (reference sequence). Trimming removed 0 bases from V and 0 bases from J, with 8 bases in between. Material: peripheral blood. The TCR comes from a man aged 45-65 years with active COVID-19. The chain uses TRBV30 and TRBJ1-1; no definite D call. The CDR3: CAWSVAGMNTEAFF. In DNA form, the CDR3 reads TGTGCCTGGAGTGTTGCGGGGATGAACACTGAAGCTTTCTTT.